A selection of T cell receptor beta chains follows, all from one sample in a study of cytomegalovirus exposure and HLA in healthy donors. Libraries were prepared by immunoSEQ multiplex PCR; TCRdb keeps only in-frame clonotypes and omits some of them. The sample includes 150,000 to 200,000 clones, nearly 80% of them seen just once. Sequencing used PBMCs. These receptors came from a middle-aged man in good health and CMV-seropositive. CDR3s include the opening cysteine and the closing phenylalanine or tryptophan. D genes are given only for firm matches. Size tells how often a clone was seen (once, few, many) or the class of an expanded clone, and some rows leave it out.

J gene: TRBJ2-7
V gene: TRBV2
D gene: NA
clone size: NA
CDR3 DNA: TGTGCCAGCAGCTTACAGGGAACCCTACTTACCTACGAGCAGTACTTC
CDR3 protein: CASSLQGTLLTYEQYF

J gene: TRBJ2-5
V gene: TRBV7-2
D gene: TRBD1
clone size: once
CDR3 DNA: TGTGCCAGCAGCTTCTTCGGACAGGGTCAAGAGACCCAGTACTTC
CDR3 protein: CASSFFGQGQETQYF

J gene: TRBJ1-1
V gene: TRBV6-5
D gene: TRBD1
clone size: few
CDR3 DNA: TGTGCCAGCAGTTACTCCAGGACAGGGAAGGACACTGAAGCTTTCTTT
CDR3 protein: CASSYSRTGKDTEAFF

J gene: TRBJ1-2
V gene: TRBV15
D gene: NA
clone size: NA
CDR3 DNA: TGTGCCACCAGCAGACAAAAGGGGACTAGGGTCGGCTACACCTTC
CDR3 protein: CATSRQKGTRVGYTF

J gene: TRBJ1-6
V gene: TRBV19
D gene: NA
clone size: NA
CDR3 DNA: TGTGCCAGTAGTATAGAATCGGGAAATAATTCACCCCTCCACTTT
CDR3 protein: CASSIESGNNSPLHF

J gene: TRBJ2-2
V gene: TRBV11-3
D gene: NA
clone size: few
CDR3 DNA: TGTGCCAGCAGCCCGCGATCGACCGGGGAGCTGTTTTTT
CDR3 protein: CASSPRSTGELFF

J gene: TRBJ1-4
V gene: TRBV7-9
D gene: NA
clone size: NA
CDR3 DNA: TGTGCCAGCAGCTTAGGCTTATGGACAGATCGGGGTGAAAAACTGTTTTTT
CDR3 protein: CASSLGLWTDRGEKLFF

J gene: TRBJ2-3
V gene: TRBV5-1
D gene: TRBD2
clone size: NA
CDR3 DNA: TGCGCCAGCAGCGTGAGAGCGGGGGGGCCCACAGATACGCAGTATTTT
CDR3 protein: CASSVRAGGPTDTQYF

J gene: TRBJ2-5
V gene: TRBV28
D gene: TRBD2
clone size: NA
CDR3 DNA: TGTGCCAGCTCGGGCCGGGGACTAGCGAAGGGAGAGACCCAGTACTTC
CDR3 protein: CASSGRGLAKGETQYF

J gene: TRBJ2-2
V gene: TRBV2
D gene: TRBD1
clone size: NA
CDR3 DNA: TGTGCCAGCAGTGAAGCTAGCCCGGGACAGGGGATCGGGGAGCTGTTTTTT
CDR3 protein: CASSEASPGQGIGELFF

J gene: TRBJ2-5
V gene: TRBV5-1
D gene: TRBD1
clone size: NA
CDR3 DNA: TGCGCCAGCAAGCCAGGGGGCGAAAAAGAGACCCAGTACTTC
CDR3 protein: CASKPGGEKETQYF

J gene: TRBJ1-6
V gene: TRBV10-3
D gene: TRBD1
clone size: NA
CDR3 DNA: TGTGCCATCAGTGTACAGGGGGCGCATTCACCCCTCCACTTT
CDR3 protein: CAISVQGAHSPLHF

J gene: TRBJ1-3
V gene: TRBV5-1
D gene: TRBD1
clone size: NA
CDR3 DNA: TGCGCCAGCAGCTCTGGATGGGGACAGGGTAGCAACACCATATATTTT
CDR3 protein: CASSSGWGQGSNTIYF

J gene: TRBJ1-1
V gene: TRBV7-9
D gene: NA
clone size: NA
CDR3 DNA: TGTGCCAGCAGCTTAGCACAGGGAGAGAGGACTGAAGCTTTCTTT
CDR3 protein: CASSLAQGERTEAFF

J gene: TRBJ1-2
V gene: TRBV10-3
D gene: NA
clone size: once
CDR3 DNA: TGTGCCATCTCCCTGGATTCAGGGGCCGCTAACTATGGCTACACCTTC
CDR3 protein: CAISLDSGAANYGYTF

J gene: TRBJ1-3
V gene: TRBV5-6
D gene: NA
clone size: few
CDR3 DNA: TGTGCCAGCAGCTTGGCAGGTCACTCTGGAAACACCATATATTTT
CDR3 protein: CASSLAGHSGNTIYF

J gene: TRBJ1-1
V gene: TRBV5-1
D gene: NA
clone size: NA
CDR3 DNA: TGCGCCAGCAGCTTGTCGGGGGGCATGGAGACTGAAGCTTTCTTT
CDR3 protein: CASSLSGGMETEAFF

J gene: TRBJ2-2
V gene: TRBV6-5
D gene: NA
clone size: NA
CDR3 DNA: TGTGCCAGCCGTTCCAGAGGGCCGGGCACCGGGGAGCTGTTTTTT
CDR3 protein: CASRSRGPGTGELFF

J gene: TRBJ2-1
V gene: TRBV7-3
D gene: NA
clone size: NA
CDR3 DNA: TGTGCCAGCAGCTTAACTTCTAACAATGAGCAGTTCTTC
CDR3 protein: CASSLTSNNEQFF

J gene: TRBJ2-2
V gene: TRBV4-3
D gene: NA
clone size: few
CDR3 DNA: TGCGCCAGCAGCCAAGATATAGGGGTCAGGGAGCTGTTTTTT
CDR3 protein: CASSQDIGVRELFF

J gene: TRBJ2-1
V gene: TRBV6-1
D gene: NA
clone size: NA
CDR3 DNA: TGTGCCAGCAGTGAAGAAGCGTCTAGCTCCTACAATGAGCAGTTCTTC
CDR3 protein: CASSEEASSSYNEQFF

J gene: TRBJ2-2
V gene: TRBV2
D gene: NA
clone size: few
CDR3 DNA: TGTGCCAGCAGCACCCCTCCGGGACAAAGTCCCGGGGAGCTGTTTTTT
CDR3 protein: CASSTPPGQSPGELFF

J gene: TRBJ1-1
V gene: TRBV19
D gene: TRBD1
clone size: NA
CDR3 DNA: TGTGCCAGCGACGGACAGGGGTCCACTGAAGCTTTCTTT
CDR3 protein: CASDGQGSTEAFF

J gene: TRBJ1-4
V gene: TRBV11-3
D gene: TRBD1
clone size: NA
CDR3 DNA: TGTGCCAGCAGCGGAGGACAGGACTCTAATGAAAAACTGTTTTTT
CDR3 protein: CASSGGQDSNEKLFF

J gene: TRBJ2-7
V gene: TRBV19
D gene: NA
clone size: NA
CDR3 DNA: TGTGCCAGTAGTATACGTGCAGGGTACTACGAGCAGTACTTC
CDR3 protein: CASSIRAGYYEQYF

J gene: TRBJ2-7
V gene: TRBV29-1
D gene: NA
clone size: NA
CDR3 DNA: TGCAGCATCGGCGGGCCAGAAACATCCTACGAGCAGTACTTC
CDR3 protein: CSIGGPETSYEQYF